A single sample is the source of the 4 T cell receptor beta chains below, sequenced in a study of cytomegalovirus exposure and HLA in healthy donors (dated by TCRdb to about 2017). Library preparation employed the immunoSEQ multiplex PCR assay. For the multiplex PCR, a mixture combining 60 forward primers for TCR Vbeta segments and 13 reverse primers for TCR Jbeta segments was used. This immuneACCESS table, as held by TCRdb, lists in-frame sequences with V and J called but not all clones. Of the missing ones, under half trace to an unresolved V gene in checked studies; the others have no known cause. This sample holds 180,000 or so clones; 70% to 80% were observed only once. The ten largest clones add up to roughly 0.76% of the sample. Material for sequencing was PBMCs. The receptor set was obtained from a female donor in good health and CMV-seronegative.

This sequence joins TRBV10-1 and TRBJ2-7; TRBD2 aligns across 11 bases. The CDR3 consists of 16 residues. Germline CDR1 is WNHNN and CDR2 is SYGVQD (reference sequence). With 1 base clipped from V and 6 bases from J, the junction kept 8 bases outside the gene matches. CDR3 coding DNA: TGCGCCAGCAGTGAGTTCCTGACTAGCGGGGTGTTCGAGCAGTACTTC. Translated, it gives CASSEFLTSGVFEQYF.

The V and J genes are TRBV15 and TRBJ1-5; no clear D. The CDR3 is made up of 13 amino acids. V was trimmed by 7 bases and J by 2 bases, leaving 9 bases between them. Per germline, CDR1 LNHNV and CDR2 YYDKDF (reference sequence). The CDR3 is CATKLAGNQPQHF. The CDR3 nucleotides are TGTGCCACCAAGTTGGCGGGCAATCAGCCCCAGCATTTT.

This rearrangement joins TRBV5-6 to TRBJ2-2, with TRBD1 matching 10 bases. Trimming cost V 4 bases and J 5 bases; bases outside gene matches: 8. The CDR3 contains 16 residues. Per the germline V gene, CDR1 is SGHDT and CDR2 is YYEEEE. The CDR3 DNA is TGTGCCAGCAGCACCTGGACAGGGGGATGGACCGGGGAGCTGTTTTTT. Translating it yields CASSTWTGGWTGELFF.

This chain joins TRBV4-3 and TRBJ1-3; 7 nucleotides align to TRBD1. The CDR3 is made up of 21 amino acids. Germline CDR1 reads LGHNA; CDR2 reads YSLEER. V was pared by 3 bases and J by 0 bases, with 20 bases of the junction left unmatched. Written as DNA, the CDR3 is TGCGCCAGCAGCCATGCTTACTCCGGGACAGTCTCCGCATCCTCTGGAAACACCATATATTTT. Translation: CASSHAYSGTVSASSGNTIYF.